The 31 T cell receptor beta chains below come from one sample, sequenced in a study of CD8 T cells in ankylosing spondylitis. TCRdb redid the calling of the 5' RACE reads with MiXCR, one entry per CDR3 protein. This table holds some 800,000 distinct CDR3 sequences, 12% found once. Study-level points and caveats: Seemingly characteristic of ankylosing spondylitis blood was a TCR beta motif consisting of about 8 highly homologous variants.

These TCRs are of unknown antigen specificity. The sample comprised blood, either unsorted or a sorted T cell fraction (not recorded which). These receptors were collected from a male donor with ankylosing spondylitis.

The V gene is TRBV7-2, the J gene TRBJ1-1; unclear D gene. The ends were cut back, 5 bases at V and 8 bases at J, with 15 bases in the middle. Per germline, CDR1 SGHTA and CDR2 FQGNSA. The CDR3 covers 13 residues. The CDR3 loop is CASSPRGMVEAFF. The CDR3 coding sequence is TGTGCCAGCAGCCCCAGAGGGATGGTAGAAGCTTTCTTT.

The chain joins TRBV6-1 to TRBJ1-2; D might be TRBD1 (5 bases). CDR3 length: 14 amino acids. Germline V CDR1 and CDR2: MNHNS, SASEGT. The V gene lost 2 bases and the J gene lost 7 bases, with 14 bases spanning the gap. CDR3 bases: TGTGCCAGCAGTGAATATCTGGGGGAGTCTGGCTACACCTTC. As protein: CASSEYLGESGYTF.

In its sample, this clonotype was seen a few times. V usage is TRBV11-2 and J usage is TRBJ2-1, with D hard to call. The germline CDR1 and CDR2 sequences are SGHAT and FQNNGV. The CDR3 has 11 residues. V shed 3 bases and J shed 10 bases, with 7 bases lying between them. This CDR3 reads CASSFSLEQFF. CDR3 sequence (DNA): TGTGCCAGCAGCTTTAGCCTGGAGCAGTTCTTC.

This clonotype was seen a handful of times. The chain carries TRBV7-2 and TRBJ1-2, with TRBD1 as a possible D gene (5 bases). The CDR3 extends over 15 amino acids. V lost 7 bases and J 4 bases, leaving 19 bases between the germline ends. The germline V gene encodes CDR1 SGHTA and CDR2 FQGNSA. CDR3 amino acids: CASTTSWGSLYGYTF. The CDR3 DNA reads TGTGCCAGCACTACCTCCTGGGGCAGCCTCTATGGCTACACCTTC.

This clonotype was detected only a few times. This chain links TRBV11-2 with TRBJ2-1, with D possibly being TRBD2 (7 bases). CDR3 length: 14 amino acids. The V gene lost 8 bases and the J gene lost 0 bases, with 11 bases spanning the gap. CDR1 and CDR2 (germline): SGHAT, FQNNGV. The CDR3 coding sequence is TGTGCCAGCGGCGGGGGCCTCTCCTACAATGAGCAGTTCTTC. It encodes CASGGGLSYNEQFF.

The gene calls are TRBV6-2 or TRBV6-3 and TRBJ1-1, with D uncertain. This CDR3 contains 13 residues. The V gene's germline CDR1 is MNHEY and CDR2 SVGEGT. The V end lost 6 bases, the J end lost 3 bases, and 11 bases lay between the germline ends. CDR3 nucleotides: TGTGCCAGCAGACAACAGACGTACACTGAAGCTTTCTTT. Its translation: CASRQQTYTEAFF.

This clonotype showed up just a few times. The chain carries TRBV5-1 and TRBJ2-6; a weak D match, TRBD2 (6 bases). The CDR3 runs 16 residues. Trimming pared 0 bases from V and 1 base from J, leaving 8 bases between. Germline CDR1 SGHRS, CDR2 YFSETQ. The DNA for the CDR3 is TGCGCCAGCAGCTTGGTTAGCGGTTCTGGGGCCAACGTCCTGACTTTC. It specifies CASSLVSGSGANVLTF.

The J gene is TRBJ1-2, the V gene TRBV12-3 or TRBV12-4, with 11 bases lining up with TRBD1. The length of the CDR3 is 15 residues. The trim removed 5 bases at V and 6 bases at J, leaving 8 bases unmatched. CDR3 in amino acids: CASSGQGAGVHGYTF. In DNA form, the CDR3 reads TGTGCCAGCAGTGGACAGGGGGCTGGGGTGCATGGCTACACCTTC.

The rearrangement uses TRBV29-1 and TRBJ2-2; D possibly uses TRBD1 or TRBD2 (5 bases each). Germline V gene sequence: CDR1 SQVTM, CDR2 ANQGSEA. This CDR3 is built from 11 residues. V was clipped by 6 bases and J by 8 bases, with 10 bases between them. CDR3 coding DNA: TGCAGCGTGGGGACCGATGGGGAGCTGTTTTTT. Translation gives CSVGTDGELFF.

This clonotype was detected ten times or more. CDR3 sequence: CASSRDPSGPQHF. As DNA, the CDR3 is TGTGCCAGCAGCCGAGACCCCTCGGGGCCCCAGCATTTT. The J gene is TRBJ1-5, the V gene TRBV4-2; D is uncertain. Trimming removed 4 bases from V and 9 bases from J, with 13 bases in between. CDR1 is LGHNA, CDR2 YNFKEQ, per germline. The CDR3 is 13 amino acids.

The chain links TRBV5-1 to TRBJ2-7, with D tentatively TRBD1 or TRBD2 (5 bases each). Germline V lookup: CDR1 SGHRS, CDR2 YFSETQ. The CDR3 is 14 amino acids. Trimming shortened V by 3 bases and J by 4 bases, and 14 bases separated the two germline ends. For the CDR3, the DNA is TGCGCCAGCAGCTCAATGGGACCCATGTACGAGCAGTACTTC. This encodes CASSSMGPMYEQYF.

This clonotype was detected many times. CDR3 protein: CASTPGGQETQYF. In DNA form, the CDR3 reads TGTGCCAGCACCCCTGGGGGACAAGAGACCCAGTACTTC. The chain employs TRBV12-3 or TRBV12-4 and TRBJ2-5; perhaps D is TRBD1 or TRBD2 (5 bases each). The CDR3 consists of 13 residues. Deletions cut 7 bases from V and 2 bases from J, with 11 bases between.

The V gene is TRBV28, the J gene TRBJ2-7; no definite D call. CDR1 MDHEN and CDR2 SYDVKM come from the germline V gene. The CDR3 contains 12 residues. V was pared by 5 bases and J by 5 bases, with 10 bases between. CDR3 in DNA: TGTGCCAGCAGTGATATCCGCAACGAGCAGTACTTC. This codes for CASSDIRNEQYF. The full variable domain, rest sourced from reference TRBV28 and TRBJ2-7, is DVKVTQSSRYLVKRTGEKVFLECVQDMDHENMFWYRQDPGLGLRLIYFSYDVKMKEKGDIPEGYSVSREKKERFSLILESASTNQTSMYLCASSDIRNEQYFGPGTRLTVT.

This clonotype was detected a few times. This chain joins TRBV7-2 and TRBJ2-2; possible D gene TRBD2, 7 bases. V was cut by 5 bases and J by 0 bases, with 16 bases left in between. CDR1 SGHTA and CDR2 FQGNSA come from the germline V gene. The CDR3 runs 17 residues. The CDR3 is CASSPLGGGTNTGELFF. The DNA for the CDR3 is TGTGCCAGCAGCCCACTGGGCGGGGGCACGAACACCGGGGAGCTGTTTTTT.

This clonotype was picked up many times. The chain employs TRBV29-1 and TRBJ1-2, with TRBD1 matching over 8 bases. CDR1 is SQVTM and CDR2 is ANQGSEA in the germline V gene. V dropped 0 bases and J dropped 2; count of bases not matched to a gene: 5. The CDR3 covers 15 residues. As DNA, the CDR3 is TGCAGCGTTGAAGAACCAGGGGGCACAAACTATGGCTACACCTTC. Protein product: CSVEEPGGTNYGYTF.

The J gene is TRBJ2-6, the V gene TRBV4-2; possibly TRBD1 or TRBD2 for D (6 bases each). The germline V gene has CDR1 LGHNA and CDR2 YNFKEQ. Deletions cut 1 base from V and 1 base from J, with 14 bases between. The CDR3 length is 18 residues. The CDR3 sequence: CASSQVLQGGSGANVLTF. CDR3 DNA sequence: TGTGCCAGCAGCCAAGTATTACAGGGAGGTTCTGGGGCCAACGTCCTGACTTTC.

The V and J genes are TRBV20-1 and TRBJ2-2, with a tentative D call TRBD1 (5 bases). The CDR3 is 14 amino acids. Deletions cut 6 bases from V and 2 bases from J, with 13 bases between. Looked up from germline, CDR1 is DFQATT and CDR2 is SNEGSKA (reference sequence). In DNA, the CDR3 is TGCAGTGCCACTCGACAGATAAACACCGGGGAGCTGTTTTTT. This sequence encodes CSATRQINTGELFF.

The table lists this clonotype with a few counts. As DNA, the CDR3 is TGCGCCAGCACCGTTTTGGGGAACACTGAAGCTTTCTTT. Translating gives CASTVLGNTEAFF. The V and J genes are TRBV5-1 and TRBJ1-1; D gene ambiguous. V was cut by 6 bases and J by 1 base, with 10 bases left in between. Germline values: CDR1 SGHRS, CDR2 YFSETQ. The CDR3 runs 13 residues.

The CDR3 region has the DNA TGTGCCAGCCGAATTGGACAGTTTAGTGAGCAGTTCTTC. Translating gives CASRIGQFSEQFF. The chain has TRBV6-1 and TRBJ2-1; a possible D gene is TRBD1 (6 bases). CDR1 and CDR2 (germline): MNHNS, SASEGT. Trimming shortened V by 8 bases and J by 9 bases, and 17 bases separated the two germline ends. The CDR3 is 13 residues long.

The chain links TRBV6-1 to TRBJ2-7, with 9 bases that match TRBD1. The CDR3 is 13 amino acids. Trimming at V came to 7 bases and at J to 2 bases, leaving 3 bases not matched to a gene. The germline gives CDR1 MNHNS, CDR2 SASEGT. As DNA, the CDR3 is TGTGCCAGCATCACAGGGGGCGCCTACGAGCAGTACTTC. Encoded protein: CASITGGAYEQYF.

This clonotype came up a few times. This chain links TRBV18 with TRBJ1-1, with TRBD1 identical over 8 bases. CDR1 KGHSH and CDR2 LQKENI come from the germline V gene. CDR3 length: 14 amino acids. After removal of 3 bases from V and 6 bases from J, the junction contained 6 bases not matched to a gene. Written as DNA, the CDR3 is TGTGCCAGCTCACCCCTGGACAGGGAGGCTGAAGCTTTCTTT. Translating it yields CASSPLDREAEAFF.

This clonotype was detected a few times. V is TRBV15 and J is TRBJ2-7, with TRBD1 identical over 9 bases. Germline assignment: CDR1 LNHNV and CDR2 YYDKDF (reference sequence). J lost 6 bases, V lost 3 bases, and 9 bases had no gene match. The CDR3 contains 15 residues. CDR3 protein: CATSSGTGYDREQYF. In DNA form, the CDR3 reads TGTGCCACCAGCAGCGGGACAGGGTATGATCGCGAGCAGTACTTC.

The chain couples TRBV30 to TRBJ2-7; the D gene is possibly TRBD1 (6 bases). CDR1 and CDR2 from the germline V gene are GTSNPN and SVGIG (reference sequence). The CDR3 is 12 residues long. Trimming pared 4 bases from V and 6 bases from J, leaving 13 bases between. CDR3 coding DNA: TGTGCCTGGACCAGGGGTCAGTCCGAGCAGTACTTC. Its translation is CAWTRGQSEQYF.

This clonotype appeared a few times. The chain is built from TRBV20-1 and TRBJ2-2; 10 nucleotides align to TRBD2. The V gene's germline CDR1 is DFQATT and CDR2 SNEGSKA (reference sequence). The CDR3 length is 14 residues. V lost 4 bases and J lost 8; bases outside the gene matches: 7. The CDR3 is CSAMRLAGAGELFF. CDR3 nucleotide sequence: TGCAGTGCTATGCGGCTAGCGGGGGCAGGGGAGCTGTTTTTT.

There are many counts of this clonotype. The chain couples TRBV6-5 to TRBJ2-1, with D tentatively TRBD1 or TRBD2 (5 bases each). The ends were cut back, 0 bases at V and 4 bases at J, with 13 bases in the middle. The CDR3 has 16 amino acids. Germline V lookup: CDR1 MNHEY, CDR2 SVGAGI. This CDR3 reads CASSYSLGTNYNEQFF. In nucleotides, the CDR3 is TGTGCCAGCAGTTACTCGCTTGGGACCAATTACAATGAGCAGTTCTTC.

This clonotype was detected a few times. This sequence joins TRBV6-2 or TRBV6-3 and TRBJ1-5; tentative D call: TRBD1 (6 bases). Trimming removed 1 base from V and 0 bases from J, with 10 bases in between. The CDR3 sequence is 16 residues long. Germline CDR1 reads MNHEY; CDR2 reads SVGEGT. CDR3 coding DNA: TGTGCCAGCAGTTACTTCGGACAGAATAGCAATCAGCCCCAGCATTTT. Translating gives CASSYFGQNSNQPQHF.

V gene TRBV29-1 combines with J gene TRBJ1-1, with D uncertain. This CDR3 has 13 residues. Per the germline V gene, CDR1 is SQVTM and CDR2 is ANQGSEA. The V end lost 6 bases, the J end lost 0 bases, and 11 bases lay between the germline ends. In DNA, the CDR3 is TGCAGCGTCATAGGGTTATTGAACACTGAAGCTTTCTTT. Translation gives CSVIGLLNTEAFF.

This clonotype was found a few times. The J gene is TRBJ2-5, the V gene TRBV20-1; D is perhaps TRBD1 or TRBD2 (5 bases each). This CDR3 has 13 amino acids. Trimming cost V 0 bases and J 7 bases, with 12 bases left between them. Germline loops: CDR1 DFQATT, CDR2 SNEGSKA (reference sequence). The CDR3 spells CSARDPGSSTQYF. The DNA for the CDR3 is TGCAGTGCTAGAGATCCAGGGAGTTCGACCCAGTACTTC.

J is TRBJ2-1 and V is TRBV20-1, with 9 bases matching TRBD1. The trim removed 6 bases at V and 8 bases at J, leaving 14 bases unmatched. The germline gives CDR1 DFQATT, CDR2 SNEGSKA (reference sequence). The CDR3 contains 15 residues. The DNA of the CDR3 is TGCAGTGCCACCTCCGGGACAGGGCATCGCGATGAGCAGTTCTTC. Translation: CSATSGTGHRDEQFF.

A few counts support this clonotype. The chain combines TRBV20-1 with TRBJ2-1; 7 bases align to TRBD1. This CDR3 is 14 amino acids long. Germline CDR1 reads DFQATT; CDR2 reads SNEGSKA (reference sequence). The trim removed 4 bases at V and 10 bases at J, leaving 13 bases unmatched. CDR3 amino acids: CSANRGAGDSEQFF. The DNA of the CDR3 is TGCAGTGCTAACAGGGGCGCAGGGGATTCCGAGCAGTTCTTC.

CDR3 protein: CAIRRGSYEQYF. The CDR3 DNA reads as TGTGCCATCAGAAGGGGCTCCTACGAGCAGTACTTC. The chain links TRBV10-3 to TRBJ2-7; TRBD1 is a possible D gene (5 bases). The V gene lost 6 bases and the J gene lost 0 bases, with 6 bases spanning the gap. The length of the CDR3 is 12 residues. Germline-derived CDR1 and CDR2 are ENHRY and SYGVKD.